Below are 25 T cell receptor beta chains sequenced from a single sample in a study of identical twins. From the 5' RACE reads, TCRdb called clonotypes with MiXCR, one entry per CDR3 protein. The sample contains 450,000 to 600,000 distinct CDR3 sequences, about 22% of which appear only once. The same sample was also studied in work on yellow fever vaccine responses in identical twins.

Sequencing was done on a sample of CD4+ T cells sorted from blood. These receptors all come from a woman between 18 and 30 years old in good health.

The chain recombines TRBV5-1 with TRBJ2-5, with D tentatively TRBD2 (7 bases). This CDR3 spans 16 amino acids. Germline lookup yields CDR1 SGHRS and CDR2 YFSETQ. V lost 4 bases, J lost 2 bases, and 18 bases lay in between. The DNA of the CDR3 is TGCGCCAGCAGCCCCACGGGGGGCCCTTCTCAAGAGACCCAGTACTTC. Translated, it gives CASSPTGGPSQETQYF.

The table lists this clonotype with a few counts. CDR3: CASKRETNEKLFF. The CDR3 DNA follows: TGTGCCAGCAAAAGGGAGACTAATGAAAAACTGTTTTTT. J is TRBJ1-4 and V is TRBV2; the D is unclear. Germline V gene lookup returns CDR1 SNHLY and CDR2 FYNNEI. The CDR3 totals 13 residues. The V gene lost 7 bases and the J gene lost 2 bases, with 8 bases spanning the gap. Full variable domain (remainder filled in from reference TRBV2 and TRBJ1-4): EPEVTQTPSHQVTQMGQEVILRCVPISNHLYFYWYRQILGQKVEFLVSFYNNEISEKSEIFDDQFSVERPDGSNFTLKIRSTKLEDSAMYFCASKRETNEKLFFGSGTQLSVL.

This clonotype is a singleton in its sample. The V and J genes are TRBV12-3 or TRBV12-4 and TRBJ2-1; tentative D call: TRBD1 (5 bases). V was clipped by 6 bases and J by 9 bases, with 12 bases between them. The CDR3 is made up of 12 amino acids. This CDR3 reads CASSHHQGEQFF. CDR3 in DNA: TGTGCCAGCAGCCACCATCAGGGTGAGCAGTTCTTC.

The CDR3 DNA is TGTGCCAGCAGCCCCCACAGGGGGCTATACAATGAGCAGTTCTTC. It is translated as CASSPHRGLYNEQFF. The V and J genes are TRBV12-3 or TRBV12-4 and TRBJ2-1; 9 nucleotides line up with TRBD1. J gave up 4 bases and V 6 bases, and 7 bases lay outside the gene matches. The CDR3 runs to 15 residues.

The table lists this clonotype with a few counts. The rearrangement links TRBV27 to TRBJ1-2; possible D gene TRBD1, 5 bases. The CDR3 covers 15 residues. Per the germline V gene, CDR1 is MNHEY and CDR2 is SMNVEV (reference sequence). V was trimmed by 4 bases and J by 5 bases, leaving 17 bases between them. The CDR3 sequence is CASSYGLGLGYGYTF. The CDR3 region has the DNA TGTGCCAGCAGTTACGGACTGGGACTAGGGTATGGCTACACCTTC.

This sequence joins TRBV29-1 and TRBJ2-3; D remains ambiguous. Trimming took 5 bases from V and 1 from J, leaving 10 bases between them. This CDR3 is 13 amino acids long. The germline V gene has CDR1 SQVTM and CDR2 ANQGSEA. The CDR3 loop reads CSVLLSGTDTQYF. The CDR3 DNA sequence: TGCAGCGTTCTTTTAAGCGGCACAGATACGCAGTATTTT.

The chain uses TRBV2 and TRBJ2-5; D is undetermined. The CDR3 length is 11 residues. Germline assignment: CDR1 SNHLY and CDR2 FYNNEI. V lost 4 bases, J lost 4 bases, and 4 bases lay in between. CDR3 nucleotides: TGTGCCAGCAGTGGGCTAGAGACCCAGTACTTC. This codes for CASSGLETQYF.

The chain is built from TRBV21-1 and TRBJ2-5. TRBV21-1 is marked as a pseudogene. The CDR3 consists of 15 residues. In nucleotides, the CDR3 is TGTGCCAGCAGCCGCAGGACGGGTTCTCAAGAGACCCAGTACTTC. Translated, it gives CASSRRTGSQETQYF.

This clonotype has only a few counts. The gene calls are TRBV12-3 or TRBV12-4 and TRBJ1-6; no clear D. The length of the CDR3 is 15 residues. V lost 6 bases, J lost 9 bases, and 18 bases lay in between. CDR3 in DNA: TGTGCCAGCAGCGCAAGCCCGGGAAGTGGTTCACCCCTCCACTTT. Translated: CASSASPGSGSPLHF.

V usage is TRBV24-1 and J usage is TRBJ2-1, with 10 bases aligning to TRBD2. Per germline, CDR1 KGHDR and CDR2 SFDVKD. There are 16 residues in the CDR3. J was trimmed by 3 bases and V by 0 bases; bases with no gene match: 1. CDR3 in amino acids: CATSDLASGSYNEQFF. In nucleotides, the CDR3 is TGTGCCACCAGTGATTTGGCTAGCGGGAGCTACAATGAGCAGTTCTTC.

V is TRBV25-1 and J is TRBJ2-6; tentative D call: TRBD2 (6 bases). The CDR3 is 16 residues long. Trimming took off 7 bases at V and 0 bases at J, with 13 bases between the two ends. CDR1 is MGHDK, CDR2 SYGVNS, per germline. CDR3 bases: TGTGCCAGCACTCATGGGGGGAACTCTGGGGCCAACGTCCTGACTTTC. This sequence encodes CASTHGGNSGANVLTF. Full variable domain (outside the CDR3, taken from reference TRBV25-1 and TRBJ2-6): EADIYQTPRYLVIGTGKKITLECSQTMGHDKMYWYQQDPGMELHLIHYSYGVNSTEKGDLSSESTVSRIRTEHFPLTLESARPSHTSQYLCASTHGGNSGANVLTFGAGSRLTVL.

This rearrangement joins TRBV10-3 to TRBJ1-2, with 10 bases matching TRBD1. The J segment lost 8 bases and the V segment lost 8 bases, leaving 11 bases of the junction unmatched. The germline CDR1 and CDR2 sequences are ENHRY and SYGVKD. CDR3 length equals 14 residues. CDR3 bases: TGTGCCATCGCAGACGTAGGACAGGGGGGCGGCTACACCTTC. It codes for CAIADVGQGGGYTF.

This clonotype was detected only a few times. The chain couples TRBV6-1 to TRBJ2-1; 10 nucleotides agree with TRBD1. V gave up 6 bases and J gave up 9 bases; unmatched junction bases: 11. This CDR3 is 15 amino acids long. Germline values: CDR1 MNHNS, CDR2 SASEGT. The CDR3 nucleotides are TGTGCCAGCAGCCCAGGTTCCGGGACAGGGGCTGAGCAGTTCTTC. Translation: CASSPGSGTGAEQFF.

V and J are TRBV20-1 and TRBJ2-1, with 9 nucleotides matching TRBD1. The CDR3 consists of 14 residues. Germline V gives CDR1 DFQATT, CDR2 SNEGSKA (reference sequence). The junction had 5 bases not matched to a gene; V was cut back by 2 bases and J by 6 bases. The DNA of the CDR3 is TGCAGTGCTAGACAAGCGACAGGGGGCAATGAGCAGTTCTTC. Translation: CSARQATGGNEQFF.

This clonotype occurred a few times. The genes are TRBV12-3 or TRBV12-4 and TRBJ2-7; 7 bases map to TRBD1. The CDR3 runs to 16 residues. With 6 bases clipped from V and 4 bases from J, the junction kept 15 bases outside the gene matches. DNA of the CDR3: TGTGCCAGCAGCCCCCCCCCGGGACAGTCCATTTACGAGCAGTACTTC. Its protein product is CASSPPPGQSIYEQYF.

The rearrangement uses TRBV4-2 and TRBJ2-3; TRBD2 aligns across 9 bases. V shed 1 base, J shed 6 bases, and the junction held 5 bases outside the gene matches. CDR1 and CDR2 (germline): LGHNA, YNFKEQ. The CDR3 covers 15 residues. Written as DNA, the CDR3 is TGTGCCAGCAGCCAAGCTAGCGGGAAAGGTGATACGCAGTATTTT. Translating it yields CASSQASGKGDTQYF.

This clonotype came up a few times. The chain links TRBV10-3 to TRBJ2-1, with 12 bases matching TRBD2. CDR3 size: 15 residues. V gave up 4 bases and J gave up 4 bases; unmatched junction bases: 2. The germline gives CDR1 ENHRY, CDR2 SYGVKD. The CDR3 spells CAISVLAGGYNEQFF. The CDR3 nucleotides read TGTGCCATCAGTGTACTAGCGGGAGGATACAATGAGCAGTTCTTC.

V and J are TRBV5-1 and TRBJ1-1, with D perhaps matching TRBD1 (5 bases). The CDR3 runs 16 residues. The germline V gene encodes CDR1 SGHRS and CDR2 YFSETQ. V lost 6 bases, J lost 0 bases, and 18 bases lay in between. In DNA, the CDR3 is TGCGCCAGCAAAACAACCGAGGGGCTAATGAACACTGAAGCTTTCTTT. This encodes CASKTTEGLMNTEAFF.

The genes are TRBV20-1 and TRBJ2-1; 7 bases map to TRBD2. CDR3 size: 11 residues. J lost 10 bases, V lost 6 bases, and 6 bases had no gene match. Germline loops: CDR1 DFQATT, CDR2 SNEGSKA (reference sequence). CDR3 residues: CSARGVGEQFF. CDR3 DNA: TGCAGTGCACGGGGGGTCGGAGAGCAGTTCTTC.

At least ten counts were recorded for this clonotype. The chain uses TRBV7-9 and TRBJ2-7; a weak D match, TRBD1 (6 bases). V lost 5 bases to trimming and J lost 2 bases, with 10 bases between them. The germline V gene encodes CDR1 SEHNR and CDR2 FQNEAQ (reference sequence). This CDR3 spans 13 amino acids. CDR3 sequence reads: CASSPDSPYEQYF. CDR3 bases: TGTGCCAGCAGCCCGGACAGTCCCTACGAGCAGTACTTC.

The gene calls are TRBV19 and TRBJ1-1, with 8 bases matching TRBD1. The germline V gene encodes CDR1 LNHDA and CDR2 SQIVND (reference sequence). CDR3 length: 17 amino acids. The V segment lost 3 bases and the J segment 0 bases; nucleotides outside the gene matches: 9. In DNA, the CDR3 is TGTGCCAGTAGTATTTCGGGGACAGGCACCTTGAACACTGAAGCTTTCTTT. Translating it yields CASSISGTGTLNTEAFF. The full variable domain, in which reference TRBV19 and TRBJ1-1 provide the parts outside the CDR3, is DGGITQSPKYLFRKEGQNVTLSCEQNLNHDAMYWYRQDPGQGLRLIYYSQIVNDFQKGDIAEGYSVSREKKESFPLTVTSAQKNPTAFYLCASSISGTGTLNTEAFFGQGTRLTVV.

This chain uses TRBV12-3 or TRBV12-4 with TRBJ1-1, with TRBD1 as a possible D gene (6 bases). CDR3 length: 15 residues. The V end lost 6 bases, the J end lost 0 bases, and 14 bases lay between the germline ends. Here the CDR3 reads CASRPTGVMNTEAFF. As DNA, the CDR3 is TGTGCCAGCAGGCCGACAGGTGTGATGAACACTGAAGCTTTCTTT.

This clonotype was counted between two and nine times. The chain combines TRBV20-1 with TRBJ2-3, with D possibly TRBD2 on 6 matching bases. Germline V gene sequence: CDR1 DFQATT, CDR2 SNEGSKA (reference sequence). This CDR3 is built from 15 residues. V was trimmed by 1 base and J by 6 bases, leaving 17 bases between them. The chain's CDR3 is CSARGSRGSDDTQYF. CDR3 sequence (DNA): TGCAGTGCTAGAGGCTCGCGGGGTTCAGACGATACGCAGTATTTT.

V usage is TRBV10-3 and J usage is TRBJ2-1, with TRBD1 as a possible D gene (6 bases). CDR1 and CDR2 from the germline V gene are ENHRY and SYGVKD. This CDR3 spans 15 amino acids. V was shortened by 5 bases and J by 5 bases, with 16 bases between the two germline ends. CDR3 protein: CAISKGRDTNNEQFF. The CDR3 DNA reads TGTGCCATCAGTAAAGGAAGGGACACAAACAATGAGCAGTTCTTC.

This clonotype came up a few times. The CDR3 DNA sequence: TGCGCCAGCAGCTTTGTACTAGCGGATATAAATGAGCAGTTCTTC. Protein sequence: CASSFVLADINEQFF. The rearrangement joins TRBV5-1 to TRBJ2-1, with 8 nucleotides matching TRBD2. Germline CDR1 is SGHRS and CDR2 is YFSETQ. The CDR3 length is 15 residues. After removal of 2 bases from V and 7 bases from J, the junction contained 8 bases not matched to a gene.